This TCR beta chain was observed in a study of CD8 T cells in Susac syndrome. Study-level results: It was acknowledged in the study that the number of individuals who were included in its TCR sequencing and HLA analysis was relatively small.

About this clonotype: Its matching antigen is unknown.

Sequencing of TCR beta was carried out in blood CD8+ and CD4+ T cells. Negative isolation was used for CD8+ and CD4+ T cells and FACS enrichment for TEMRA cells. Germline lookup yields CDR1 SNHLY and CDR2 FYNNEI. The CDR3 consists of 16 residues. With V trimmed by 6 bases and J by 5 bases, 10 bases remained unmatched. RNA amounts of about 0.5 to 1 ug underwent reverse transcription with random hexamers. The authors amplified TCR beta CDR3 across 54 Vbeta and 13 Jbeta using immunoSEQ multiplex PCR. Via MiXCR, TCRdb re-called the immunoSEQ multiplex PCR reads, giving one row per CDR3 protein. The repertoire holds about 250,000 distinct CDR3 sequences, with 90% to 95% as singletons.

Sequencing was performed on CD4+ T cells from PBMCs. This chain uses TRBV2 with TRBJ1-6; 7 nucleotides agree with TRBD1. The TCR sequence derives from a human donor with multiple sclerosis. The DNA for the CDR3 is TGTGCCAGCAGCCCTAACGGACAGGCGGATAATTCACCCCTCCACTTT. Its translation is CASSPNGQADNSPLHF.